The clone carrying this T cell receptor (beta chain) appeared once. The antigen is not known. Libraries were prepared by immunoSEQ multiplex PCR; TCRdb keeps only in-frame clonotypes and omits some of them. The sample lists tens of thousands of clones, 82% occurring once. These data are taken from a study of memory CD4+ T cells and cytomegalovirus serostatus. Looking at the study overall: Healthy Belgian adult donors included roughly nine CMV-positive and approximately 25 CMV-negative people. Study-wide results and limits: Repertoires predicted CMV serostatus with median bootstrapped AUC of 0.95. CD4+ memory repertoires contained about 40% of the roughly 160 reported CMV TCRbeta sequences.

The sort gate was single viable CD3+CD4+CD8-CD45RO+ cells for memory CD4+ T cells. After thawing, CD4+ T cells were positively selected. From germline, CDR1 is LGHNA and CDR2 YNFKEQ. The V segment lost 0 bases and the J segment 7 bases; nucleotides outside the gene matches: 11. CDR3 length equals 16 residues. The TCR comes from an adult in good health and CMV-seronegative. Some clones in this sample may be carry-over from other donors' samples. Sequencing was performed on memory CD4+ T cells from blood. This rearrangement joins TRBV4-2 to TRBJ1-2; the match to TRBD1 covers 7 bases. Here the CDR3 reads CASSQERGTGVFGYTF. The DNA of the CDR3 is TGTGCCAGCAGCCAAGAACGGGGAACAGGGGTTTTTGGCTACACCTTC.